This T cell receptor (beta chain) was recovered during a study of OX40 agonist ivuxolimab in advanced cancers. Notes on the study in general: CD4+ T cells averaged fewer expanded clones than CD8+ T cells.

Blood sampling took place at baseline, cycle 4 day 1, and cycle 7 day 1. This table comes from immunoSEQ multiplex PCR, and its TCRdb copy is limited to in-frame clones, with some not included. This sample has around 58,000 clones, with around 89% found just once. As regards this clone: Its antigen is currently unknown. One junction end does not reproduce the germline sequence, and a read error may be involved.

This clonotype was sampled from an adult with an advanced solid tumor such as melanoma, head and neck, liver or kidney cancer. Specimen: CD4+ or CD8+ T cells sorted from blood, collected in a trial of the OX40 agonist ivuxolimab.

CDR3 DNA: TGTGCCAACAGCTTAAGACGGGAGGACGGCTACACCTTC. Its protein product is CANSLRREDGYTF. J is TRBJ1-2 and V is TRBV7-9, with D unresolved. The CDR3 covers 13 residues. Germline CDR1 reads SEHNR; CDR2 reads FQNEAQ (reference sequence).